The present TCR beta chain was sequenced within a study of T cells after yellow fever vaccination. At the level of the study: Fractions with few cells were prepared using SMART-Seq v4 Ultra Low Input.

V lost 0 bases, J lost 1 base, and 13 bases lay in between. The CDR3 contains 16 residues. Germline V gene lookup returns CDR1 SGHRS and CDR2 YFSETQ. Turning to this clonotype: No antigen is known for it.

For TCR, cDNA came from 5'RACE template switching, which added a universal primer site and UMIs. MiXCR, applied by TCRdb to the 5' RACE reads, yields one record per CDR3 protein. The table lists roughly 120,000 distinct CDR3 sequences, 5.5% to 8% of them singletons. Findings of the study overall: The secondary response was weaker but peaked faster, day 5 versus 15. Subsequent to the booster, the majority of primary-vaccination clones reappeared (96% CD4, 80% to 90% CD8).

Sequenced here: CD4+ T cells sorted from PBMCs, sampled about 49 days after the first yellow fever vaccination. This receptor was obtained from a man aged 18-30 years who received the YFV17D yellow fever vaccine. J is TRBJ2-5 and V is TRBV5-1, with D possibly being TRBD2 (6 bases). CDR3 in amino acids: CASSLARSGPQETQYF. The CDR3 nucleotides are TGCGCCAGCAGCTTGGCCAGGAGCGGGCCCCAAGAGACCCAGTACTTC.